This T cell receptor beta chain was captured in a study of OX40 agonist ivuxolimab in advanced cancers. The wider study: Subjects had a mean age of about 65 years, with a range of roughly 20 to 79; 82.7% were male.

V lost 6 bases to trimming and J lost 5 bases; unmatched junction nucleotides: 5. The germline gives CDR1 SNHLY, CDR2 FYNNEI. The CDR3 spans 14 residues. Sequenced by immunoSEQ multiplex PCR; TCRdb stores in-frame clones only, minus some. This sample carries some 46,000 clones, 60% to 80% of them seen once, and the ten largest clones take 3.9%. Blood samples were obtained at baseline, cycle 4 day 1, and cycle 7 day 1. The TCR comes from an adult with an advanced solid tumor such as melanoma, head and neck, liver or kidney cancer. The J gene is TRBJ1-5, the V gene TRBV2; TRBD1 matches 9 bases. Sequenced material: CD4+ or CD8+ T cells sorted from blood, taken in a trial of the OX40 agonist ivuxolimab. The CDR3 nucleotides are TGTGCCAGCAGGGGGACAGGGAGGGATCAGCCCCAGCATTTT. It yields the protein CASRGTGRDQPQHF.